This is a list of T cell receptor beta chains from one sample in a study of identical twins. MiXCR, run by TCRdb on the 5' RACE reads, gives a single entry per CDR3 protein. The data contain around 690,000 distinct CDR3 sequences, 21% of them singletons. These data were likewise used in another study, on T cells expressing NK-cell markers.

The sequencing input was PBMCs. These receptors all stem from a woman aged 18-29 years in good health. CDR3s include the opening cysteine and the closing phenylalanine or tryptophan. D genes are given only for firm matches. Rows may omit the clone size; those that give it use once, few, many or a size class.

J | V | D | size | CDR3 | DNA
TRBJ1-5 | TRBV16 | TRBD1 | few | CASSPTGVSQPQHF | TGTGCCAGCAGCCCGACAGGGGTGAGTCAGCCCCAGCATTTT
TRBJ2-1 | TRBV2 | - | once | CASSVLGGSYNEHFF | TGTGCCAGCAGTGTGTTGGGCGGCTCCTACAATGAGCACTTCTTC
TRBJ2-7 | TRBV7-2 | - | few | CASSLGGARSYEQYF | TGTGCCAGCAGCTTGGGGGGGGCGAGATCCTACGAGCAGTACTTC
TRBJ1-4 | TRBV5-6 | - | few | CASSRRGTGPGSGKLFF | TGTGCCAGCAGCAGGAGGGGTACAGGCCCGGGAAGTGGGAAACTGTTTTTT
TRBJ2-1 | TRBV4-3 | - | - | CASSQGDGREGGEQFF | TGCGCCAGCAGCCAAGGGGACGGGAGAGAAGGGGGTGAGCAGTTCTTC
TRBJ2-7 | TRBV5-1 | - | - | CASSLRGAREQYF | TGCGCCAGCAGCTTGAGAGGGGCTCGCGAGCAGTACTTC
TRBJ1-2 | TRBV29-1 | TRBD1 | - | CSVTLDRNYGYTF | TGCAGCGTAACCCTGGACAGGAACTATGGCTACACCTTC
TRBJ2-2 | TRBV20-1 | - | - | CSALGYSYTGELFF | TGCAGTGCCCTGGGATACAGTTACACCGGGGAGCTGTTTTTT
TRBJ2-1 | TRBV29-1 | - | once | CSVLRGSWNEQFF | TGCAGCGTTCTCCGGGGAAGTTGGAATGAGCAGTTCTTC
TRBJ2-7 | TRBV10-3 | - | few | CAIKRSGAGEQYF | TGTGCCATCAAGAGGTCAGGGGCCGGGGAGCAGTACTTC
TRBJ1-2 | TRBV27 | - | few | CASSSSGIGYTF | TGTGCCAGCAGTTCTTCCGGGATCGGCTACACCTTC
TRBJ2-5 | TRBV5-1 | - | many | CASSLGAKEAQYF | TGCGCCAGCAGCTTGGGAGCCAAAGAGGCCCAGTACTTC
TRBJ2-1 | TRBV4-1 | - | - | CASSQESGVGLYNEQFF | TGCGCCAGCAGCCAAGAGTCGGGCGTAGGGTTATACAATGAGCAGTTCTTC
TRBJ2-3 | TRBV6-2/TRBV6-3 | TRBD2 | few | CASGSGPSGFTQYF | TGTGCCAGCGGGTCGGGACCTAGCGGGTTTACGCAGTATTTT
TRBJ2-3 | TRBV20-1 | TRBD2 | - | CSARVLLGAGRADTQYF | TGCAGTGCTAGGGTCCTGCTGGGAGCGGGGCGGGCAGATACGCAGTATTTT
TRBJ2-5 | TRBV25-1 | - | - | CASSETLDRYQETQYF | TGTGCCAGCAGTGAAACATTAGACAGGTACCAAGAGACCCAGTACTTC
TRBJ2-7 | TRBV5-1 | - | - | CASSYGVPYEQYF | TGCGCCAGCAGCTATGGGGTCCCCTACGAGCAGTACTTC
TRBJ2-1 | TRBV6-1 | - | - | CASNNGLPGALFF | TGTGCCAGCAATAACGGGCTCCCGGGTGCTCTGTTCTTC
TRBJ2-1 | TRBV4-3 | - | few | CASSGGLLNEQFF | TGCGCCAGCAGCGGCGGACTACTCAATGAGCAGTTCTTC
TRBJ2-3 | TRBV9 | TRBD2 | many | CASSPNTGGPYTQYF | TGTGCCAGCAGCCCCAATACGGGGGGGCCATATACGCAGTATTTT
TRBJ2-7 | TRBV5-1 | - | many | CASSLARADEQYF | TGCGCCAGCAGCTTGGCCAGGGCGGACGAGCAGTACTTC
TRBJ1-2 | TRBV27 | TRBD1 | - | CASSSRGPSYGYTF | TGTGCCAGCAGTTCCAGGGGGCCGAGCTATGGCTACACCTTC
TRBJ2-1 | TRBV9 | TRBD2 | many | CASSVGGSYNEQFF | TGTGCCAGCAGCGTGGGCGGGAGCTACAATGAGCAGTTCTTC
TRBJ1-1 | TRBV25-1 | TRBD1 | few | CASRRTGGYTEAFF | TGTGCCAGCAGGAGGACAGGGGGATACACTGAAGCTTTCTTT
TRBJ2-7 | TRBV29-1 | - | - | CSVAGIGYEQYF | TGCAGCGTTGCGGGGATCGGCTACGAGCAGTACTTC
TRBJ1-2 | TRBV20-1 | - | - | CSARDGRGHTF | TGCAGTGCTAGAGATGGGAGGGGACACACCTTC
TRBJ2-5 | TRBV5-5 | TRBD2 | - | CASSFSGPLYF | TGTGCCAGCAGCTTTAGCGGGCCGCTTTACTTC
TRBJ2-2 | TRBV9 | TRBD1 | many | CASSANFDRAAGELFF | TGTGCCAGCAGCGCGAACTTCGACAGGGCTGCCGGGGAGCTGTTTTTT
TRBJ2-7 | TRBV5-1 | TRBD1 | many | CASSLGGTGGYEQYF | TGCGCCAGCAGCTTGGGCGGGACAGGGGGCTACGAGCAGTACTTC
TRBJ2-7 | TRBV6-5 | TRBD2 | few | CASSYKASGRYYEQYF | TGTGCCAGCAGTTACAAGGCTAGCGGGCGGTACTACGAGCAGTACTTC
TRBJ2-1 | TRBV6-2/TRBV6-3 | TRBD2 | once | CASSSRTSGKDQATYNEQFF | TGTGCCAGCAGTTCGCGGACTAGCGGAAAAGATCAAGCGACCTACAATGAGCAGTTCTTC
TRBJ2-7 | TRBV20-1 | - | - | CSARANEGYEQYF | TGCAGTGCTAGAGCTAATGAGGGGTACGAGCAGTACTTC
TRBJ2-2 | TRBV5-1 | - | once | CASRRLGRGATGELFF | TGCGCCAGCAGGAGGCTCGGCCGGGGGGCCACCGGGGAGCTGTTTTTT
TRBJ1-2 | TRBV12-3/TRBV12-4 | - | - | CASREVGVGYTF | TGTGCCAGCCGGGAAGTTGGGGTTGGCTACACCTTC
TRBJ2-7 | TRBV12-3/TRBV12-4 | - | few | CASSLVLGRHEQYF | TGTGCCAGCAGCCTAGTTTTGGGAAGGCACGAGCAGTACTTC
TRBJ1-4 | TRBV12-3/TRBV12-4 | TRBD1 | - | CASSSWTGGYEKLFF | TGTGCCAGCAGTTCTTGGACAGGGGGCTATGAAAAACTGTTTTTT
TRBJ1-1 | TRBV12-3/TRBV12-4 | TRBD1 | - | CASSFRSGGLGTEAFF | TGTGCCAGCAGTTTCCGCTCAGGGGGTCTGGGCACTGAAGCTTTCTTT